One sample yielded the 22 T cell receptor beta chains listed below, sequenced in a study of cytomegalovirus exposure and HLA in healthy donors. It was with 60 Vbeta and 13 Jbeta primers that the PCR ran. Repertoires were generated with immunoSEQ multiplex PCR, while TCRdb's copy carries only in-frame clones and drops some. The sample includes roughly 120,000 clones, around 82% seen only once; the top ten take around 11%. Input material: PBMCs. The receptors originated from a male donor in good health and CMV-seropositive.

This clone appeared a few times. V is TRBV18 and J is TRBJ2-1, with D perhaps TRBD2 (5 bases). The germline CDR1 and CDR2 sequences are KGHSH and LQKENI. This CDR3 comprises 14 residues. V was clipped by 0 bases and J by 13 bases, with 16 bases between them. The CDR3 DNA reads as TGTGCCAGCTCACCACCGAGCGAGGGTTGGTTCCAGTTCTTC. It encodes CASSPPSEGWFQFF.

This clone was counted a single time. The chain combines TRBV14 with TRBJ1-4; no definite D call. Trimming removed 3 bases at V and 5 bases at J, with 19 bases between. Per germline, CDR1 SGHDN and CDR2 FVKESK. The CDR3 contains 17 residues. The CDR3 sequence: CASSHYAVPRGNEKLFF. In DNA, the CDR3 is TGTGCCAGCAGCCACTACGCCGTCCCCCGAGGGAATGAAAAACTGTTTTTT.

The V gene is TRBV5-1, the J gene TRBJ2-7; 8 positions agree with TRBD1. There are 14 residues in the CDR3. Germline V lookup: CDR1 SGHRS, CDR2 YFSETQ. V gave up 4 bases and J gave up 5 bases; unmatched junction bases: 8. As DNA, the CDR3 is TGCGCCAGCAGCGGGCAGGGGGCTCGGGACGAGCAGTACTTC. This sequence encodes CASSGQGARDEQYF.

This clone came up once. CDR3 sequence: CASSISTGQQNEQFF. The CDR3 DNA sequence: TGTGCCAGTAGTATCAGTACAGGGCAGCAAAATGAGCAGTTCTTC. The V gene is TRBV19, the J gene TRBJ2-1; D may be TRBD1 (6 bases). The CDR3 length is 15 residues. Trimming removed 3 bases from V and 7 bases from J, with 16 bases in between. Germline CDR1 reads LNHDA; CDR2 reads SQIVND (reference sequence).

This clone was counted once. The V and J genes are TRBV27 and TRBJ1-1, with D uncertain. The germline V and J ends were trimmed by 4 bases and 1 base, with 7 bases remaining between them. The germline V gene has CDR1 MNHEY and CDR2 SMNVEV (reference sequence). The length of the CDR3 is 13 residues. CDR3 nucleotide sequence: TGTGCCAGCAGTTGGGGAGGGAACACTGAAGCTTTCTTT. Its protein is CASSWGGNTEAFF.

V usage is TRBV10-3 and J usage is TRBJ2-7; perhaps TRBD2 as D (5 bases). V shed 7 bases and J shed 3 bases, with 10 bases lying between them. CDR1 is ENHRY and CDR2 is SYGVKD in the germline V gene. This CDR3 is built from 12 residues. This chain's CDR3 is CAITDRDYEQYF. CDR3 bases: TGTGCCATCACCGACCGGGACTACGAGCAGTACTTC.

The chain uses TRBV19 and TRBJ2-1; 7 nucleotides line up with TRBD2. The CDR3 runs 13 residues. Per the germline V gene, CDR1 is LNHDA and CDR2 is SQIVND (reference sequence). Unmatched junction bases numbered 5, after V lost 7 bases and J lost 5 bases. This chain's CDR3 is CASTSGGNNEQFF. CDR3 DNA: TGTGCCAGTACTTCCGGGGGGAACAATGAGCAGTTCTTC.

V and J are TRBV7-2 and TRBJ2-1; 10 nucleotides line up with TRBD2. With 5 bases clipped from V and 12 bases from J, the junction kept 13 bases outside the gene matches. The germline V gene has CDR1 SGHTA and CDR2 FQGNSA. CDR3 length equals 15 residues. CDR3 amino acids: CASSRDSSGSGSQFF. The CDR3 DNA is TGTGCCAGCAGCCGAGACTCTAGCGGGAGTGGGTCGCAGTTCTTC.

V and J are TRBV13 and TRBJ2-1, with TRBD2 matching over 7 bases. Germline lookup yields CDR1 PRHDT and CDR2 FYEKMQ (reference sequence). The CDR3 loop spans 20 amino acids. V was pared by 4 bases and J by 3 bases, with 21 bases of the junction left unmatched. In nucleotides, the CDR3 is TGTGCCAGCAGCTCCCTATACGACGCCTCCGGGACTAAACACTACAATGAGCAGTTCTTC. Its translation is CASSSLYDASGTKHYNEQFF.

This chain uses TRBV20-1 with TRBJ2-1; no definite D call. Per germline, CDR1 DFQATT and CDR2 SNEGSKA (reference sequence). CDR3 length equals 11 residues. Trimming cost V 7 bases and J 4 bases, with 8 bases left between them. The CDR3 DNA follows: TGCAGTGGTGGGCATTACAATGAGCAGTTCTTC. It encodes CSGGHYNEQFF.

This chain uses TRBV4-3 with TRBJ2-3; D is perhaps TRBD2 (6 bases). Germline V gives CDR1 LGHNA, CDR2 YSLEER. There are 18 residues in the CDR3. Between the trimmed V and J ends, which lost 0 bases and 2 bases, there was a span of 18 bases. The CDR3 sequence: CASSQDWVPSAYTDTQYF. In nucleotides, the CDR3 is TGCGCCAGCAGCCAAGATTGGGTTCCTAGCGCCTACACAGATACGCAGTATTTT.

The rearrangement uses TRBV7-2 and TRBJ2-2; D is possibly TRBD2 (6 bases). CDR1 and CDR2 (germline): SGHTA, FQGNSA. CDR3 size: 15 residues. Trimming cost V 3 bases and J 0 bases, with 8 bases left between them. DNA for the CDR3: TGTGCCAGCAGCTTTAGCGGATCGAACACCGGGGAGCTGTTTTTT. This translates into CASSFSGSNTGELFF.

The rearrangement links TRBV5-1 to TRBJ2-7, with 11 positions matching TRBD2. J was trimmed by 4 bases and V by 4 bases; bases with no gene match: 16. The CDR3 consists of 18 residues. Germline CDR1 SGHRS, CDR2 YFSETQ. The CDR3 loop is CASSPGGLAGGMTYEQYF. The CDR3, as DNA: TGCGCCAGCAGCCCCGGCGGCCTAGCGGGAGGAATGACGTACGAGCAGTACTTC.

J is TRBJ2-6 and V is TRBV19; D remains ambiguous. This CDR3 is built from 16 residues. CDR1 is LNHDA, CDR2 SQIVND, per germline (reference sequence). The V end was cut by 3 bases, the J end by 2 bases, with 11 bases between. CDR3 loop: CASSISEAAGANVLTF. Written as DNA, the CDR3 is TGTGCCAGTAGTATCTCCGAGGCCGCTGGGGCCAACGTCCTGACTTTC.

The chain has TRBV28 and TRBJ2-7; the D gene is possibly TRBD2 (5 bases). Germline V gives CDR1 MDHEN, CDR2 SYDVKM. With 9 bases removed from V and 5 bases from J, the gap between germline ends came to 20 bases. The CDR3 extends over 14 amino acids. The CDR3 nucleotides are TGTGCCAGTGCCGGCGGGCCCCGAGCTAACGAGCAGTACTTC. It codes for CASAGGPRANEQYF.

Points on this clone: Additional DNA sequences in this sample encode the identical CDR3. Here the CDR3 DNA reads TGTGCCAGCAGCCTGGGACAGGGCCAAGAGACCCAGTACTTC. Its protein product is CASSLGQGQETQYF. The chain uses TRBV7-9 and TRBJ2-5, with 9 positions matching TRBD1. Germline V gives CDR1 SEHNR, CDR2 FQNEAQ (reference sequence). Trimming removed 5 bases from V and 1 base from J; junction bases left unmatched: 2. CDR3 length: 14 residues.

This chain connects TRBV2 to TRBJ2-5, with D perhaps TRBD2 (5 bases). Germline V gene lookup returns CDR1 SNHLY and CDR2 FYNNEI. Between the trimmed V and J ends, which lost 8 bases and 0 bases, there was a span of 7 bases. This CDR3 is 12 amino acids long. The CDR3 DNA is TGTGCCAGCCGGGGAGACCAAGAGACCCAGTACTTC. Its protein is CASRGDQETQYF. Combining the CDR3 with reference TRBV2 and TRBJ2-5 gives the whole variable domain EPEVTQTPSHQVTQMGQEVILRCVPISNHLYFYWYRQILGQKVEFLVSFYNNEISEKSEIFDDQFSVERPDGSNFTLKIRSTKLEDSAMYFCASRGDQETQYFGPGTRLLVL.

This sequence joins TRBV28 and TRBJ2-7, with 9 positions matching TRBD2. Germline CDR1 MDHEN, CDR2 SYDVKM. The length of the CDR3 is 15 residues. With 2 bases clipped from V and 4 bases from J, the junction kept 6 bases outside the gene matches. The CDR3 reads CASSLAGGRVYEQYF. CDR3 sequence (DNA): TGTGCCAGCAGTTTAGCCGGCGGGAGGGTGTACGAGCAGTACTTC.

The CDR3 loop reads CASSFNGLATYEQYF. The DNA for the CDR3 is TGCGCCAGCAGCTTCAACGGATTAGCCACCTACGAGCAGTACTTC. The chain joins TRBV5-1 to TRBJ2-7; D gene unclear. V was cut by 2 bases and J by 2 bases, with 14 bases left in between. In germline, CDR1 is SGHRS, CDR2 YFSETQ. The CDR3 extends over 15 amino acids.

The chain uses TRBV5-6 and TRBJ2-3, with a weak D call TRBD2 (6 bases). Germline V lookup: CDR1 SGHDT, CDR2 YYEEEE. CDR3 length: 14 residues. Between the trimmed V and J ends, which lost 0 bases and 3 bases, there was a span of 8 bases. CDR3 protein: CASSLGLGTDTQYF. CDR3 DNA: TGTGCCAGCAGCTTGGGACTAGGAACAGATACGCAGTATTTT.

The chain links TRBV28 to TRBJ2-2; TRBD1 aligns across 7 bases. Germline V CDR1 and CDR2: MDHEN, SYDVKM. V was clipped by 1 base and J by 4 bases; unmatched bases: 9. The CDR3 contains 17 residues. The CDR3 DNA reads TGTGCCAGCAGTTTATCGGGACAGAAAACTAGCACCGGGGAGCTGTTTTTT. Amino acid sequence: CASSLSGQKTSTGELFF.

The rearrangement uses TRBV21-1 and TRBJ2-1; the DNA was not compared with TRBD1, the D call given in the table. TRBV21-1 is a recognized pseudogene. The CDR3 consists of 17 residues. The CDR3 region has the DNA TGTGCCAGCAGCAAAAAGGGGGTCCCGGGGACCTTTCGGGAGCAGTTCTTC. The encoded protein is CASSKKGVPGTFREQFF.